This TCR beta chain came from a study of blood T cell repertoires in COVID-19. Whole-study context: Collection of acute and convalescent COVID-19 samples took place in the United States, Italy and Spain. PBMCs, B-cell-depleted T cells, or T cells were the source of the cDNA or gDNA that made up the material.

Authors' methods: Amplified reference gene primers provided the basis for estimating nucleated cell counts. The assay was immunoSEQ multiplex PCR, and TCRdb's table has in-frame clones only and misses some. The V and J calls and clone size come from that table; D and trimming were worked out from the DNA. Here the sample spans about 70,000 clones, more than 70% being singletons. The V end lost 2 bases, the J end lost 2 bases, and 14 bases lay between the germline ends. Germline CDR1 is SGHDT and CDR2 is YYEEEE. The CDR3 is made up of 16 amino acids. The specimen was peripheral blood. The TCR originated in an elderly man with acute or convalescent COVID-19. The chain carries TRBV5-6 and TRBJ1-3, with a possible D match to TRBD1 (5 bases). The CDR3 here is CASSLRQITPGNTIYF. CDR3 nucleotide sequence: TGTGCCAGCAGCTTACGACAGATAACTCCTGGAAACACCATATATTTT. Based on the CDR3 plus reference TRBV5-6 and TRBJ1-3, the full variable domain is DAGVTQSPTHLIKTRGQQVTLRCSPKSGHDTVSWYQQALGQGPQFIFQYYEEEERQRGNFPDRFSGHQFPNYSSELNVNALLLGDSALYLCASSLRQITPGNTIYFGEGSWLTVV.